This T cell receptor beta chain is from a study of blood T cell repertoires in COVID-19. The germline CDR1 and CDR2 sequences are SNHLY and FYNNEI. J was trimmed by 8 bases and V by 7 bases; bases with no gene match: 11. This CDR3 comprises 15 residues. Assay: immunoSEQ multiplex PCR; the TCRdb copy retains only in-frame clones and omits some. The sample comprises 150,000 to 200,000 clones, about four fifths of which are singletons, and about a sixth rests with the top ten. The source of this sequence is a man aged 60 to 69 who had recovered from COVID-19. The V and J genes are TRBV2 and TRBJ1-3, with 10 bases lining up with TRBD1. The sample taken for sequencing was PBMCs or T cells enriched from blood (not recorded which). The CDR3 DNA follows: TGTGCCAGCACCGGGACAGGGGAATATTGGGACACCATATATTTT. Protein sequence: CASTGTGEYWDTIYF.